The T cell receptor (beta chain) described here comes from a study of Graves' ophthalmopathy and Graves' hyperthyroidism. This clonotype was counted between two and nine times. Its antigen is unknown. Each hyperthyroidism patient was newly diagnosed, with under 2 months' duration, and aged 18 to 65. Researchers turned away patients with other autoimmune diseases, uncontrolled infections, pregnancy or lactation. Serum thyroxine and TRAb, along with clinical symptoms, thyroid ultrasound and orbital computed tomography, were what diagnosis relied on. Scientists amplified the TCR beta CDR3 regions from RNA transcripts. Following a first-round RT-PCR that used HTBI primers, a second-round multiplex PCR was carried out. TCRdb redid the calling of the multiplex PCR reads with MiXCR, one entry per CDR3 protein. The table includes around 1.1 million distinct CDR3 sequences, roughly two fifths detected once.

The trim removed 7 bases at V and 2 bases at J, leaving 11 bases unmatched. CDR3 length: 16 amino acids. CDR1 and CDR2 (germline): SGDLS, YYNGEE. Study-wide points: Both an approximately 70% sensitivity and an approximately 76% specificity characterized the model's predictions of ophthalmopathy progression.

Source material: peripheral blood or thyroid tissue (not recorded which). This sequence originates from an adult man with Graves' hyperthyroidism. The chain combines TRBV9 with TRBJ1-5, with 8 bases lining up with TRBD1. The CDR3 loop is CASSPDRVRGNQPQHF. CDR3 DNA: TGTGCCAGCTCCCCGGACAGGGTTCGGGGCAATCAGCCCCAGCATTTT.